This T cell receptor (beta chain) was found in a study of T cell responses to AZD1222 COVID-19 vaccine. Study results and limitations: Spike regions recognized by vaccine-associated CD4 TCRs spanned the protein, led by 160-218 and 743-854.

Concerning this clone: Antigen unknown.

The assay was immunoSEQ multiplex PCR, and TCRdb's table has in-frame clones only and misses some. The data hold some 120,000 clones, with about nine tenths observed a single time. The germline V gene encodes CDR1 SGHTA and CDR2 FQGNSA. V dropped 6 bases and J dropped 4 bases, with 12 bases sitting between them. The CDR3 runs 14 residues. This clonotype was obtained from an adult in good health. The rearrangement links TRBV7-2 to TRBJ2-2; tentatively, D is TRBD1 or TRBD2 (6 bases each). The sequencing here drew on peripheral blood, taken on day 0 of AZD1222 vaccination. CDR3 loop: CASSRGGSTGELFF. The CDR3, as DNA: TGTGCCAGCAGTAGAGGGGGGAGCACCGGGGAGCTGTTTTTT. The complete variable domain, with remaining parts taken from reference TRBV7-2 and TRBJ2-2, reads GAGVSQSPSNKVTEKGKDVELRCDPISGHTALYWYRQSLGQGLEFLIYFQGNSAPDKSGLPSDRFSAERTGGSVSTLTIQRTQQEDSAVYLCASSRGGSTGELFFGEGSRLTVL.